Sequencing of this T cell receptor (beta chain) was carried out in a study of T cell responses to AZD1222 COVID-19 vaccine. Study context: The study pooled second doses at about 4 or about 12 weeks.

Here immunoSEQ multiplex PCR was the method, and the copy in TCRdb shows in-frame clones only, minus some. This sample has 150,000 to 200,000 clones, with almost 95% found just once. Notes on this clone: The antigen is not known.

The CDR3 is made up of 18 amino acids. Trimming cost V 0 bases and J 0 bases, with 15 bases left between them. Germline V gene sequence: CDR1 SGHNT, CDR2 YYREEE (reference sequence). Study outcomes and limitations: Clonal diversity may have been underestimated, and the donors were mostly white British, with more females than males. Vaccine-associated CD4 TCRs spanned spike, dominant at 160-218 and 743-854.

The chain carries TRBV5-4 and TRBJ2-2; D may be TRBD2 (5 bases). Sequenced here: peripheral blood, sampled on day 0 of AZD1222 vaccination. The TCR was taken from an adult in good health. The DNA for the CDR3 is TGTGCCAGCAGCTTGGGGCCAGTAGCGCCCTCGAACACCGGGGAGCTGTTTTTT. This codes for CASSLGPVAPSNTGELFF.